This TCR delta chain stems from a study of gamma delta lymphoproliferative disorders and STAT genes. Study context: Gamma-chain libraries were built from at least 50 ng of genomic DNA with the LymphoTrack Dx TCRG Assay.

TCRdb re-processed the multiplex PCR reads using CATT. Among about 3,800 delta-chain clones listed, more than 0.8% were seen once. The CDR3 is made up of 18 amino acids. With 3 bases clipped from V and 0 bases from J, the junction kept 13 bases outside the gene matches. Germline V gene lookup returns CDR1 GEAIGNYY and CDR2 EKD. Regarding the study as a whole: Most major patient clonotypes were shared with at least one healthy donor.

The receptor sequences were amplified from genomic DNA of peripheral blood mononuclear cells. Comment on this clone: Its antigen remains unidentified. The protein given by TCRdb reflects a much larger clone and differs at residue 12 from this DNA's translation, likely from a read error; the protein shown is the DNA's translation.

Sequencing input: blood. This clonotype originated in a human donor in good health. J is TRDJ1 and V is TRDV2; 9 positions match TRDD3. The chain's CDR3 is CACDPLGDRPLHTDKLIF. CDR3 sequence (DNA): TGTGCCTGTGACCCTCTGGGGGATCGACCACTGCACACCGATAAACTCATCTTT.